The clone carrying this T cell receptor (beta chain) has a single count. Its antigen is unknown. Genomic DNA acted as the template from which TCR beta VDJ combination and CDR3 sequence profiling were carried out. TCRdb re-derived calls from the reads in MiXCR, one entry per CDR3 protein. The table has roughly 160,000 distinct CDR3 sequences, roughly 48% seen once. These data originate in a study of CD8+CD57+ T cells in acquired aplastic anemia. Trimming removed 4 bases from V and 7 bases from J, with 17 bases in between. This CDR3 is 14 amino acids long. The germline CDR1 and CDR2 sequences are LNHDA and SQIVND (reference sequence). Whole-study results and caveats: Patients and controls shared under 30 CD8+ CDR3 sequences, highly expressed in patients.

In patients chosen for sequencing, flow cytometry had shown CD8+CD57+ cell expansion. A severe acquired aplastic anemia diagnosis applied to all patients. This TCR derives from a human donor with aplastic anemia. Material: sorted CD4+, CD8+, or CD8+CD57+ T cells (not recorded which) from PBMCs. The chain joins TRBV19 to TRBJ2-7; D perhaps matches TRBD1 (6 bases). CDR3 amino acids: CASSTTGMPWEQYF. DNA for the CDR3: TGTGCCAGTAGTACGACAGGTATGCCGTGGGAGCAGTACTTC.